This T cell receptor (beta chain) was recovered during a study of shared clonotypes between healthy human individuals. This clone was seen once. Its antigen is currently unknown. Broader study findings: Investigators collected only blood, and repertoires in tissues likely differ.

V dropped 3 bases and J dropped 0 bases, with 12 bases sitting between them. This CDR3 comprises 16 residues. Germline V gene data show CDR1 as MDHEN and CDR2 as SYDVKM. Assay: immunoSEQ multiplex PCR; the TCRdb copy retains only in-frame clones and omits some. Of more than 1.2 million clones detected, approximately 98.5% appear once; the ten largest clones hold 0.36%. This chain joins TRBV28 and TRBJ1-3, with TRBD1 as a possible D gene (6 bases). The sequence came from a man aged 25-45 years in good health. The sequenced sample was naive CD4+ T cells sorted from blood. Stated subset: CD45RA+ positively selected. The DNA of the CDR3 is TGTGCCAGCAGTTTCAGGGGTGGCACCTCTGGAAACACCATATATTTT. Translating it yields CASSFRGGTSGNTIYF. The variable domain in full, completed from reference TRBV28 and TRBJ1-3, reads DVKVTQSSRYLVKRTGEKVFLECVQDMDHENMFWYRQDPGLGLRLIYFSYDVKMKEKGDIPEGYSVSREKKERFSLILESASTNQTSMYLCASSFRGGTSGNTIYFGEGSWLTVV.